This T cell receptor beta chain was sequenced during a study of CD8+ T cells in alopecia areata. The wider study: Treatment with tofacitinib (6 to 18 months) was followed by 6 months off drug. Affected scalp percentage gauged treated patients' severity. Findings and limits, study-wide: Scalp clonality and expanded CD8+ clones among the top 100 were significantly decreased by tofacitinib.

Treatment reported: oral pan-JAK inhibitor, 5-10 mg twice daily. In alopecia areata patients, both lesional scalp punch biopsies and peripheral blood were collected. Trimming removed 4 bases from V and 2 bases from J, with 9 bases in between. Germline V gives CDR1 SGHDT, CDR2 YYEEEE. This CDR3 has 13 amino acids. Worth noting for this clone: Its antigen is unknown.

RNA was extracted and reverse transcribed into cDNA as the sequencing template. Generated by immunoSEQ multiplex PCR, the TCRdb table keeps only in-frame clones and is missing some. The sample holds 200,000 to 250,000 clones, approximately 57% seen once. The source was CD4+ T cells sorted from blood, collected at week 4, from a patient treated with tofacitinib. The clonotype was recovered from a human donor with alopecia areata. The chain couples TRBV5-6 to TRBJ1-2; D gene unclear. The CDR3 here is CASSLGGNYGYTF. The CDR3 DNA reads as TGTGCCAGCAGCCTCGGAGGGAACTATGGCTACACCTTC.